This T cell receptor (beta chain) comes out of a study of T cells in Graves' hyperthyroidism and ophthalmopathy. Background on the study: Before treatment of any kind, peripheral blood was taken at initial diagnosis.

From germline, CDR1 is SGHNT and CDR2 YYREEE (reference sequence). J was trimmed by 6 bases and V by 0 bases; bases with no gene match: 6. This CDR3 has 16 amino acids. Ophthalmopathy cases scored 3 or more on the Clinical Activity Score and 4 or more on NOSPECS grade, with duration below 3 months. A patient was excluded if there was uncontrolled infection, other autoimmune disease, pregnancy or lactation. Study-wide results and caveats: Ophthalmopathy was model-predicted a median around 6.7 months pre-onset.

This clonotype has only a few counts. What it binds is unknown. The source material, RNA transcripts, was used to amplify TCR beta CDR3 regions. HTBI primers were the set used in a first-round RT-PCR of the TCR CDR3. Via MiXCR, TCRdb re-called the multiplex PCR reads, giving one row per CDR3 protein. The sample contains some 570,000 distinct CDR3 sequences, 14% of which appear only once. V gene TRBV5-4 combines with J gene TRBJ1-4; 9 bases are a match to TRBD1. The sequenced material came from blood. This clonotype was sampled from a woman under 30 with Graves' ophthalmopathy. The CDR3: CASSLDATGGDEKLFF. Written as DNA, the CDR3 is TGTGCCAGCAGCTTGGACGCGACAGGGGGAGATGAAAAACTGTTTTTT.